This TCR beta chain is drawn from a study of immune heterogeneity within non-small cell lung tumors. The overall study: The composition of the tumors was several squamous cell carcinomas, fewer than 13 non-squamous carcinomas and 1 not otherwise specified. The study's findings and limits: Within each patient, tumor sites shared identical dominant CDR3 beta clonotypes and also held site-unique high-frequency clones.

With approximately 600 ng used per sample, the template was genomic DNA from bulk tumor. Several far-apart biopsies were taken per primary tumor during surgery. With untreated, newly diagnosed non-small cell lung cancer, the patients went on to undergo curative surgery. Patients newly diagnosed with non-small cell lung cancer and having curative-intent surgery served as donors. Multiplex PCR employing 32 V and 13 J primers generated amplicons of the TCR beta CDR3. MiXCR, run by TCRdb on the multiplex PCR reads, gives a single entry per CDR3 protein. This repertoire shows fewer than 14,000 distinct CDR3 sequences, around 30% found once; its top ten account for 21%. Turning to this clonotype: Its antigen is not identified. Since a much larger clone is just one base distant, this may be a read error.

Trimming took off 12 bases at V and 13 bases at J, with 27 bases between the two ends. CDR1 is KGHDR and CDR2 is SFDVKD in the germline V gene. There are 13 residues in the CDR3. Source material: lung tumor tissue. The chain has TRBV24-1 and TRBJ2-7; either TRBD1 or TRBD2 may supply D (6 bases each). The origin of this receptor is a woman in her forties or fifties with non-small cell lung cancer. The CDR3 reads CASKAGSGAGSYF. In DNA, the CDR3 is TGTGCCTCTAAGGCGGGATCAGGGGCGGGGAGTTACTTC.